The present T cell receptor (beta chain) was sequenced within a study of cytomegalovirus exposure and HLA in healthy donors. The PCR used 60 Vbeta and 13 Jbeta primers. This table comes from immunoSEQ multiplex PCR, and its TCRdb copy is limited to in-frame clones, with some not included. The sample lists around 150,000 clones, approximately 80% seen once, with roughly 4.4% in the top ten. This clone was detected only once. The V gene's germline CDR1 is MNHEY and CDR2 SMNVEV (reference sequence). This CDR3 spans 13 amino acids. V was clipped by 6 bases and J by 4 bases; unmatched bases: 6. The sequence came from a man in his thirties or forties in good health and CMV-seronegative. The sample comprised PBMCs. V is TRBV27 and J is TRBJ2-7; 7 bases are shared with TRBD1. Here the CDR3 reads CASSLTGKYEQYF. As DNA, the CDR3 is TGTGCCAGCAGCCTGACAGGGAAATACGAGCAGTACTTC.